The 30 T cell receptor beta chains in this list originate from one sample, sequenced in a study of CD8+ T cells in alopecia areata. Extracted RNA was reverse transcribed into cDNA, the sequencing template. Produced via immunoSEQ multiplex PCR; TCRdb's table is partial and in-frame only. The data hold about 220,000 clones, with about 58% observed a single time. Treatment: oral pan-JAK inhibitor, 5-10 mg twice daily. Specimen: CD4+ T cells sorted from blood, collected at week 4, from a patient treated with tofacitinib. Receptors were obtained from a human donor with alopecia areata.

This rearrangement joins TRBV29-1 to TRBJ2-1; 9 nucleotides align to TRBD2. V shed 4 bases and J 7 bases; nucleotides not matched to a gene: 5. The germline V gene has CDR1 SQVTM and CDR2 ANQGSEA. The CDR3 is made up of 13 amino acids. CDR3 region: CSVVGLAWNEQFF. In nucleotides, the CDR3 is TGCAGCGTTGTTGGACTAGCGTGGAATGAGCAGTTCTTC.

The V and J genes are TRBV6-5 and TRBJ2-3, with D unclear. The V end was cut by 5 bases, the J end by 6 bases, with 12 bases between. Germline V lookup: CDR1 MNHEY, CDR2 SVGAGI. The CDR3 is 13 residues long. The CDR3 DNA sequence: TGTGCCAGCAGTCTCCTGAGACTCGATACGCAGTATTTT. Its translation is CASSLLRLDTQYF.

The chain's CDR3 is CASRLGNNEQFF. For the CDR3, the DNA is TGTGCCAGCCGATTGGGCAACAATGAGCAGTTCTTC. The chain joins TRBV2 to TRBJ2-1; D gene unclear. Trimming took 8 bases from V and 5 from J, leaving 10 bases between them. Looked up from germline, CDR1 is SNHLY and CDR2 is FYNNEI. The CDR3 loop spans 12 amino acids.

The rearrangement uses TRBV6-6 and TRBJ2-6; D not certain. Trimming shortened V by 10 bases and J by 12 bases, and 16 bases separated the two germline ends. The CDR3 is 12 amino acids. Germline CDR1 MNHNY, CDR2 SVGAGI (reference sequence). CDR3 in DNA: TGTGCCACTTCTATGATGGATGGCGTCCTGACTTTC. This sequence encodes CATSMMDGVLTF.

The chain joins TRBV25-1 to TRBJ2-1; the match to TRBD1 covers 7 bases. V was pared by 3 bases and J by 6 bases, with 11 bases of the junction left unmatched. The CDR3 is 16 amino acids. CDR1 and CDR2 from the germline V gene are MGHDK and SYGVNS. The CDR3 is CASSEGVRGPFNEQFF. CDR3 bases: TGTGCCAGCAGTGAGGGGGTGAGGGGGCCTTTCAATGAGCAGTTCTTC.

This clone was detected only a few times. J is TRBJ1-1 and V is TRBV7-9; D gene uncertain. Trimming removed 1 base at V and 1 base at J, with 10 bases between. CDR1 SEHNR and CDR2 FQNEAQ come from the germline V gene (reference sequence). This CDR3 has 15 residues. The CDR3 region has the DNA TGTGCCAGCAGCTTAGATCCTGACACGAACACTGAAGCTTTCTTT. It yields the protein CASSLDPDTNTEAFF.

This clone occurred a few times. The DNA of the CDR3 is TGTGCCAGCTCACCACTGCCGAAACCATACGAGCAGTACTTC. Translating gives CASSPLPKPYEQYF. The chain links TRBV18 to TRBJ2-7, with D unresolved. Germline V lookup: CDR1 KGHSH, CDR2 LQKENI. V lost 1 base, J lost 4 bases, and 11 bases lay in between. This CDR3 is built from 14 residues.

The chain employs TRBV5-4 and TRBJ1-6; D unresolved. V gave up 10 bases and J gave up 5 bases, with 16 bases separating them. The CDR3 length is 14 residues. CDR1 SGHNT and CDR2 YYREEE come from the germline V gene (reference sequence). Here the CDR3 reads CARTRGQNNSPLHF. In DNA form, the CDR3 reads TGTGCCCGAACCCGAGGGCAGAATAATTCACCCCTCCACTTT.

The chain uses TRBV7-2 and TRBJ1-1; D may be TRBD1 (5 bases). Germline-derived CDR1 and CDR2 are SGHTA and FQGNSA. The V end lost 5 bases, the J end lost 5 bases, and 15 bases lay between the germline ends. The CDR3 length is 14 residues. CDR3 residues: CASSPGPARTEAFF. In nucleotides, the CDR3 is TGTGCCAGCAGCCCGGGACCGGCTCGGACTGAAGCTTTCTTT.

The gene calls are TRBV28 and TRBJ2-3; TRBD2 aligns across 10 bases. This CDR3 spans 12 amino acids. The germline CDR1 and CDR2 sequences are MDHEN and SYDVKM. CDR3 loop: CTSGGAVDTQYF. CDR3 bases: TGTACGAGCGGGGGGGCTGTAGATACGCAGTATTTT.

Concerning this clone itself: The sample has other DNA sequences that encode this CDR3 too. The J gene is TRBJ1-1, the V gene TRBV30; no clear D. Germline assignment: CDR1 GTSNPN and CDR2 SVGIG (reference sequence). V gave up 0 bases and J gave up 0 bases, with 5 bases separating them. The CDR3 sequence is 13 residues long. DNA for the CDR3: TGTGCCTGGAGTGTAAGCCTGAACACTGAAGCTTTCTTT. This sequence encodes CAWSVSLNTEAFF.

The chain is built from TRBV11-1 and TRBJ2-1, with D possibly being TRBD1 or TRBD2 (5 bases each). Germline CDR1 SGHAT, CDR2 FQDESV (reference sequence). CDR3 length: 13 amino acids. Trimming took 5 bases from V and 6 from J, leaving 11 bases between them. The CDR3 loop is CASSVRDGNEQFF. CDR3 DNA: TGTGCCAGCAGCGTCCGGGACGGCAATGAGCAGTTCTTC.

This clone has just a few counts. This chain connects TRBV30 to TRBJ2-2; D remains unclear. Trimming stripped 3 bases from V and 5 bases from J, with 13 bases between. CDR3 length equals 14 residues. Germline CDR1 and CDR2: GTSNPN and SVGIG (reference sequence). The CDR3 sequence: CAWSVLAETGELFF. CDR3 bases: TGTGCCTGGAGCGTCCTGGCGGAGACCGGGGAGCTGTTTTTT.

This clone has a handful of counts. This chain connects TRBV29-1 to TRBJ2-7, with D tentatively TRBD1 (5 bases). Trimming left V 4 bases short and J 5 bases short, with 12 bases between. The germline V gene encodes CDR1 SQVTM and CDR2 ANQGSEA. The CDR3 length is 12 residues. CDR3 sequence reads: CSVGRLGDEQYF. The CDR3 DNA sequence: TGCAGCGTTGGTCGCCTAGGGGACGAGCAGTACTTC.

The V call is TRBV27, the J call TRBJ1-1; maybe TRBD1 (6 bases). V was trimmed by 5 bases and J by 3 bases, leaving 13 bases between them. This CDR3 contains 14 residues. The germline gives CDR1 MNHEY, CDR2 SMNVEV (reference sequence). The CDR3 DNA reads TGTGCCAGCAGTAGGGACATGCGCGACACTGAAGCTTTCTTT. Its translation is CASSRDMRDTEAFF.

The chain combines TRBV30 with TRBJ1-2; TRBD1 matches at 8 bases. V dropped 5 bases and J dropped 8; count of bases not matched to a gene: 10. The germline V gene encodes CDR1 GTSNPN and CDR2 SVGIG (reference sequence). This CDR3 has 13 amino acids. The CDR3, as DNA: TGTGCCTGGGAACCCGACAGGGGATACGGCTACACCTTC. This codes for CAWEPDRGYGYTF.

The chain uses TRBV4-3 and TRBJ2-7, with no clear D. V was pared by 1 base and J by 0 bases, with 13 bases between. Germline CDR1 is LGHNA and CDR2 is YSLEER. This CDR3 has 16 residues. In nucleotides, the CDR3 is TGCGCCAGCAGCCAAGCGCCTGGAACAGACTCCTACGAGCAGTACTTC. Translated, it gives CASSQAPGTDSYEQYF.

The J gene is TRBJ2-1, the V gene TRBV7-2, with 7 bases lining up with TRBD2. In germline, CDR1 is SGHTA, CDR2 FQGNSA. V dropped 9 bases and J dropped 5; count of bases not matched to a gene: 7. The CDR3 has 13 residues. As DNA, the CDR3 is TGTGCCAGAACCGGGACTACCGACAATGAGCAGTTCTTC. Translation: CARTGTTDNEQFF.

The gene calls are TRBV25-1 and TRBJ2-6; the D is unclear. Germline CDR1 and CDR2: MGHDK and SYGVNS. The V and J ends lost 6 bases and 3 bases respectively, with 6 bases between them. The CDR3 is 13 amino acids. Written as DNA, the CDR3 is TGTGCCAGCAGCCCAGATGGGGCCAACGTCCTGACTTTC. Translation: CASSPDGANVLTF.

The V and J genes are TRBV6-5 and TRBJ1-5; a weak D match, TRBD1 (5 bases). The CDR3 has 14 amino acids. The V gene's germline CDR1 is MNHEY and CDR2 SVGAGI. The CDR3 DNA follows: TGTTCGACCTCACGAGGGCCGGGGCAAGGGGCCCAGCATTTT. It translates to CSTSRGPGQGAQHF.

CDR3 sequence: CAINFDRGTDTQYF. CDR3 DNA: TGTGCCATCAACTTTGACAGGGGTACAGATACGCAGTATTTT. This chain links TRBV10-3 with TRBJ2-3; TRBD1 matches 8 bases. The CDR3 length is 14 residues. Looked up from germline, CDR1 is ENHRY and CDR2 is SYGVKD. The V segment lost 7 bases and the J segment 3 bases; nucleotides outside the gene matches: 6.

V gene TRBV7-8 combines with J gene TRBJ1-5, with TRBD1 matching over 7 bases. With 4 bases clipped from V and 1 base from J, the junction kept 7 bases outside the gene matches. CDR1 is SGHVS, CDR2 FQNEAQ, per germline. The CDR3 runs to 16 residues. The CDR3 DNA follows: TGTGCCAGCAGCTCACGACCGGGACAGAGCAATCAGCCCCAGCATTTT. Translation: CASSSRPGQSNQPQHF.

This chain links TRBV30 with TRBJ2-5, with 7 bases that match TRBD2. After removal of 1 base from V and 2 bases from J, the junction contained 1 base not matched to a gene. In germline, CDR1 is GTSNPN, CDR2 SVGIG (reference sequence). The CDR3 runs to 13 residues. The CDR3 nucleotides read TGTGCCTGGAGTGGACTAGCTCAAGAGACCCAGTACTTC. Translating it yields CAWSGLAQETQYF.

The chain has TRBV30 and TRBJ1-1; D perhaps matches TRBD1 (5 bases). This CDR3 contains 13 residues. Germline loops: CDR1 GTSNPN, CDR2 SVGIG (reference sequence). The V gene lost 3 bases and the J gene lost 1 base, with 9 bases spanning the gap. This CDR3 reads CAWRKGRNTEAFF. The CDR3 DNA reads TGTGCCTGGAGAAAGGGGAGGAACACTGAAGCTTTCTTT.

This clone came up many times. J is TRBJ1-6 and V is TRBV4-3, with a weak D call TRBD1 (6 bases). V was clipped by 1 base and J by 5 bases, with 15 bases between them. CDR1 is LGHNA, CDR2 YSLEER, per germline. The CDR3 has 17 residues. The CDR3 region has the DNA TGCGCCAGCAGCCAAGTTACGGGGGGCGCGAATAATTCACCCCTCCACTTT. Translating gives CASSQVTGGANNSPLHF.

The chain combines TRBV4-3 with TRBJ2-1; D ambiguous. This CDR3 spans 14 amino acids. Deletions cut 0 bases from V and 10 bases from J, with 13 bases between. CDR1 is LGHNA, CDR2 YSLEER, per germline. CDR3 sequence: CASSQESRNTEQFF. For the CDR3, the DNA is TGCGCCAGCAGCCAAGAATCACGGAACACCGAGCAGTTCTTC.

The chain has TRBV10-3 and TRBJ1-2; possible D gene TRBD1, 6 bases. This CDR3 comprises 14 residues. Trimming removed 11 bases from V and 8 bases from J, with 24 bases in between. Germline-derived CDR1 and CDR2 are ENHRY and SYGVKD. CDR3 bases: TGTGCCGCGGGACTAGGGCAGGGGATAGAGGGCTACACCTTC. It specifies CAAGLGQGIEGYTF.

This clone was counted once. This chain links TRBV4-1 with TRBJ2-2; TRBD2 might be the D (6 bases). V shed 0 bases and J shed 7 bases, with 12 bases lying between them. CDR3 length equals 15 residues. Germline V gives CDR1 MGHRA, CDR2 YSYEKL. This chain's CDR3 is CASSQDQLASGELFF. Here the CDR3 DNA reads TGCGCCAGCAGCCAAGATCAACTAGCTAGCGGGGAGCTGTTTTTT.

This sequence joins TRBV18 and TRBJ2-1, with 7 positions matching TRBD2. Germline V gene lookup returns CDR1 KGHSH and CDR2 LQKENI. The CDR3 consists of 14 residues. V lost 0 bases to trimming and J lost 6 bases; unmatched junction nucleotides: 2. CDR3 in DNA: TGTGCCAGCTCACCACCGGGACTACCCAATGAGCAGTTCTTC. Its translation is CASSPPGLPNEQFF.

The rearrangement links TRBV29-1 to TRBJ2-2, with 11 bases that match TRBD1. The V gene end was trimmed by 7 bases and the J gene end by 0 bases; junction bases not matched to a gene: 10. Per the germline V gene, CDR1 is SQVTM and CDR2 is ANQGSEA. The CDR3 is made up of 17 amino acids. CDR3: CSARGTGGNTNTGELFF. The DNA of the CDR3 is TGCAGCGCCCGTGGGACAGGGGGAAATACGAACACCGGGGAGCTGTTTTTT.